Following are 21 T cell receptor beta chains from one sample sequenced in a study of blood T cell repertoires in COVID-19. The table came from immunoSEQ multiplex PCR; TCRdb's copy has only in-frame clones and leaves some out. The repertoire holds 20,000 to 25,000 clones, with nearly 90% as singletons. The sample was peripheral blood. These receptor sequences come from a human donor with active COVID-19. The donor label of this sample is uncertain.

DNA for the CDR3: TGCGCCAGCAGCTCTAGCGGGATGGACACCGGGGAGCTGTTTTTT. Translated: CASSSSGMDTGELFF. V gene TRBV5-1 combines with J gene TRBJ2-2; 9 positions agree with TRBD2. J lost 3 bases, V lost 3 bases, and 3 bases had no gene match. Germline V lookup: CDR1 SGHRS, CDR2 YFSETQ. The CDR3 runs to 15 residues.

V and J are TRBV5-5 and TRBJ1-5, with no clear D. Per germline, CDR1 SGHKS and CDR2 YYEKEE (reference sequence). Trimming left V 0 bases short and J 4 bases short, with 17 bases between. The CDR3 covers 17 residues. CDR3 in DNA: TGTGCCAGCAGCTTGGCCACAGAATCGATACGGAATCAGCCCCAGCATTTT. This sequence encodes CASSLATESIRNQPQHF.

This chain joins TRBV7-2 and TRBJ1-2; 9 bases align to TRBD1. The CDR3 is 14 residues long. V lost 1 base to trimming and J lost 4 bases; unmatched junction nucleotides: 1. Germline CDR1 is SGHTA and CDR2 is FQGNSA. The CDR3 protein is CASSLVQGAYGYTF. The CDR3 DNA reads TGTGCCAGCAGCTTAGTACAGGGGGCCTATGGCTACACCTTC.

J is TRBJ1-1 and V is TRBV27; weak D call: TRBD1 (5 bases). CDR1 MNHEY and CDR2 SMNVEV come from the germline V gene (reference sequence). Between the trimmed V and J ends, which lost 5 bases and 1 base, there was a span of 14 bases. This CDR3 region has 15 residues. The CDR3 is CASSGGTSQNTEAFF. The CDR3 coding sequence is TGTGCCAGCAGTGGGGGGACTAGTCAGAACACTGAAGCTTTCTTT.

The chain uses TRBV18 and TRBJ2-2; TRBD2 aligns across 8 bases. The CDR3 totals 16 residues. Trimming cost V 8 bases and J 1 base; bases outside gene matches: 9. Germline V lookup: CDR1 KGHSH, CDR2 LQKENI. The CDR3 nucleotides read TGTGCCAGCGCTCTGAGACTAGCGAAGAACACCGGGGAGCTGTTTTTT. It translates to CASALRLAKNTGELFF.

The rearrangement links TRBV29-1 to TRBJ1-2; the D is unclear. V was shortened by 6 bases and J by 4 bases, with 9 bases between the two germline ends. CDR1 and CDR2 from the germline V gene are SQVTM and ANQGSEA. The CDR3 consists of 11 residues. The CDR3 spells CSVEGSYGYTF. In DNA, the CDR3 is TGCAGCGTAGAGGGATCCTATGGCTACACCTTC. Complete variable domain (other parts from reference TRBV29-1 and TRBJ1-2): SAVISQKPSRDICQRGTSLTIQCQVDSQVTMMFWYRQQPGQSLTLIATANQGSEATYESGFVIDKFPISRPNLTFSTLTVSNMSPEDSSIYLCSVEGSYGYTFGSGTRLTVV.

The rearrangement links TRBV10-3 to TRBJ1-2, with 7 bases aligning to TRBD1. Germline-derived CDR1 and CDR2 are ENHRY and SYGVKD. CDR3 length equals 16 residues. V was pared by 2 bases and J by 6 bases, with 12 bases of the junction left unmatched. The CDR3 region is CAISERTAGQLHGYTF. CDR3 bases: TGTGCCATCAGTGAGCGGACTGCGGGACAGTTACATGGCTACACCTTC.

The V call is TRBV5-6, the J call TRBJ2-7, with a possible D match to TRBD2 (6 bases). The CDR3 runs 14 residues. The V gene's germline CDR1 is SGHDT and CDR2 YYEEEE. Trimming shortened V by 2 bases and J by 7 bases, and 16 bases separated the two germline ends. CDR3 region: CASSFGGEVGEQYF. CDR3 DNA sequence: TGTGCCAGCAGCTTTGGTGGGGAGGTCGGGGAGCAGTACTTC.

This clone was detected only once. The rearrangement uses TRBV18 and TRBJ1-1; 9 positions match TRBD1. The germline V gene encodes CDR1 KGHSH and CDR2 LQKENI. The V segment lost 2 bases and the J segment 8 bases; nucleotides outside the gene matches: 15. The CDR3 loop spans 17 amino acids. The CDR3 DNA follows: TGTGCCAGCTCACCATTTATTCCGGGACAGGGTCAGTCGGAAGCTTTCTTT. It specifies CASSPFIPGQGQSEAFF.

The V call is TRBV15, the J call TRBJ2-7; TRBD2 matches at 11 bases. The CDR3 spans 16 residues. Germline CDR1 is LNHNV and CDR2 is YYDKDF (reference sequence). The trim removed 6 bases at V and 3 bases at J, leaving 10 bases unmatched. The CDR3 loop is CATRDTSGSYLYEQYF. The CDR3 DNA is TGTGCCACCAGGGATACTAGCGGGAGCTATCTCTACGAGCAGTACTTC.

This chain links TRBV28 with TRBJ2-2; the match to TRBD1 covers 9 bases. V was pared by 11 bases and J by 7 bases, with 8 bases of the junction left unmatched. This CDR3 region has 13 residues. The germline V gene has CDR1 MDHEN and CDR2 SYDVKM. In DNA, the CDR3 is TGTGCCTTATGGACAGGGGTTGGCGGGGAGCTGTTTTTT. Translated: CALWTGVGGELFF.

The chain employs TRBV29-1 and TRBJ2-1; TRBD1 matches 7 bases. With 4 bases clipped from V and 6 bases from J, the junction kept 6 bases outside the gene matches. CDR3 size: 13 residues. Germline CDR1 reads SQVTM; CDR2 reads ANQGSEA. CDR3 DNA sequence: TGCAGCGTTGTCATCAGGGGGTCCAATGAGCAGTTCTTC. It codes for CSVVIRGSNEQFF.

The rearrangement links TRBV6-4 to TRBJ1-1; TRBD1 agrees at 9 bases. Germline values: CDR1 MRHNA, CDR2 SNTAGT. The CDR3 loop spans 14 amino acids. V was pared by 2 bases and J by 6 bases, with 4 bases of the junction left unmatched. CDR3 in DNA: TGTGCCAGCAGTGACACAGGGGGCGCAGCTGAAGCTTTCTTT. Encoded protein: CASSDTGGAAEAFF.

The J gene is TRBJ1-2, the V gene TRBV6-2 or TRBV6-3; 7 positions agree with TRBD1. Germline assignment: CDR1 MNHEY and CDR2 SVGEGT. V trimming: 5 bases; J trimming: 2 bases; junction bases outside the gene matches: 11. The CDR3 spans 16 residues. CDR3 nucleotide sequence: TGTGCCAGCAGTAACCCTTATCTGACAGGGAACTATGGCTACACCTTC. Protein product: CASSNPYLTGNYGYTF.

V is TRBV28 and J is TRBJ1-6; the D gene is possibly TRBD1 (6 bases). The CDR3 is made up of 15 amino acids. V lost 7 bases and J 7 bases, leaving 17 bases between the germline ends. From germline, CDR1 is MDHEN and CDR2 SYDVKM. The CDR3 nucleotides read TGTGCCAGCACCCCACCAGGGGAGGGGAATTCACCCCTCCACTTT. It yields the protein CASTPPGEGNSPLHF.

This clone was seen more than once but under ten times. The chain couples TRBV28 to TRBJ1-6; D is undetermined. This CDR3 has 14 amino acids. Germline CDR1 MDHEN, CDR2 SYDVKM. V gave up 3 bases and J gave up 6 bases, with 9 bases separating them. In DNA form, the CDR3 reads TGTGCCAGCAGTTTTCAGGAAACTAATTCACCCCTCCACTTT. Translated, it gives CASSFQETNSPLHF. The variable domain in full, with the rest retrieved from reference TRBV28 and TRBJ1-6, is DVKVTQSSRYLVKRTGEKVFLECVQDMDHENMFWYRQDPGLGLRLIYFSYDVKMKEKGDIPEGYSVSREKKERFSLILESASTNQTSMYLCASSFQETNSPLHFGNGTRLTVT.

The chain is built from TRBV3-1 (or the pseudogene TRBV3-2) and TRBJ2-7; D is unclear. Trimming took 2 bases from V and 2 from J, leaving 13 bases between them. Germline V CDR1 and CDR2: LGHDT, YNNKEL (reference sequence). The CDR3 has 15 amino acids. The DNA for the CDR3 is TGTGCCAGCAGCCAACTGCGGAGCACGGCCTACGAGCAGTACTTC. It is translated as CASSQLRSTAYEQYF.

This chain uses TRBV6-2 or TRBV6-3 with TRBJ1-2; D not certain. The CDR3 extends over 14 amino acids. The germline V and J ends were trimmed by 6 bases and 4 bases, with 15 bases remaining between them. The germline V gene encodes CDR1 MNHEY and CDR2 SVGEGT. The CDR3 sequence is CASSNYRGSYGYTF. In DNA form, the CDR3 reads TGTGCCAGCAGCAACTATCGGGGATCCTATGGCTACACCTTC.

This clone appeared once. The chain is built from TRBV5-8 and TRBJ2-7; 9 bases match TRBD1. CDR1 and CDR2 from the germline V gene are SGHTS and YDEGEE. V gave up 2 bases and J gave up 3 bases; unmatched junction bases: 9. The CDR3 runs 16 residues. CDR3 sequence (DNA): TGTGCCAGCAGCTTCTATCCGGGACAGGGAGACTACGAGCAGTACTTC. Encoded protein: CASSFYPGQGDYEQYF.

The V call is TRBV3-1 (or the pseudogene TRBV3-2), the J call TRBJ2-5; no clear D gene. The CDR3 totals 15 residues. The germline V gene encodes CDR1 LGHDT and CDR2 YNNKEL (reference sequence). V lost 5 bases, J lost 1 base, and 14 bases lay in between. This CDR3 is CASSELIRFQETQYF. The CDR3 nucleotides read TGTGCCAGCAGCGAGCTTATTAGATTCCAAGAGACCCAGTACTTC.

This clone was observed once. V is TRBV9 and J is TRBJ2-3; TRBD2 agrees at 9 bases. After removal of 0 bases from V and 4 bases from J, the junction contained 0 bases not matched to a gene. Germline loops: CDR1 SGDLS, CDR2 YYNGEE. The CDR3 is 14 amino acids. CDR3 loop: CASSVGGGADTQYF. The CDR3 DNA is TGTGCCAGCAGCGTAGGCGGGGGGGCAGATACGCAGTATTTT.